This T cell receptor beta chain was recorded in a study of vaccination effects on CD4 cells after COVID-19. Deletions cut 4 bases from V and 5 bases from J, with 9 bases between. Per the germline V gene, CDR1 is SQVTM and CDR2 is ANQGSEA. CDR3 length equals 12 residues. CD4+ T cells specific for antigen were expanded with viral peptide pools by the ViraFEST assay before sequencing. Following an approximately ten-day culture, CD4+ T cells were purified. It was two doses of either the BNT162b2 or mRNA-1273 vaccine that participants received. They grew roughly 2 million PBMC in each well, adding around 10 IU/ml IL-2 and around 10 ug/ml peptides. The repertoire was sequenced with immunoSEQ multiplex PCR; TCRdb's copy has only in-frame clones and lacks some. The data show 80,000 to 95,000 clones, roughly 80% seen once. On this clone itself: Antigen specificity is unknown.

This chain uses TRBV29-1 with TRBJ2-1, with no clear D. Sequencing used CD4+ T cells from PBMCs cultured with HCoV-OC43 spike peptides, obtained after COVID-19 vaccination. As for subset: HCoV-OC43 spike overlapping peptide pool stimulation. This sequence was found in a human donor who received a COVID-19 vaccine. The CDR3 sequence: CSVGRLNNEQFF. The CDR3 nucleotides are TGCAGCGTTGGCCGGTTAAACAATGAGCAGTTCTTC.